The clone carrying this TCR beta chain has only one observation. TCRdb keeps only in-frame clones here, not all; method: immunoSEQ multiplex PCR. The sample yields around 270,000 clones, roughly 88% seen once. The sample originates from a study of blood T cell repertoires in COVID-19. The wider study: The analysed material was cDNA or gDNA that came from T cells, B-cell-depleted T cells, or PBMCs.

The study recruited people aged about 18 to 89 years across about two dozen US areas. Cohort 3 recovery required two negative PCRs, clearance, or symptom resolution. Deletions cut 1 base from V and 10 bases from J, with 13 bases between. CDR3 length: 13 amino acids. Germline loops: CDR1 SEHNR, CDR2 FQNEAQ (reference sequence). The sample consisted of PBMCs or T cells enriched from blood (not recorded which). The chain carries TRBV7-9 and TRBJ1-1; D might be TRBD1 (5 bases). This TCR came from a woman aged 30 to 39 who had recovered from COVID-19. This chain's CDR3 is CASSLELRGRAFF. CDR3 nucleotides: TGTGCCAGCAGCTTAGAATTACGGGGGAGAGCTTTCTTT.